The rows below give T cell receptor beta chains drawn from one sample of a study of cytomegalovirus exposure and HLA in healthy donors. Data came from immunoSEQ multiplex PCR; TCRdb stores just in-frame clones and leaves some out. The sample has tens of thousands of clones; about 80% are singletons. The sample was PBMCs. These receptors were taken from a man aged 25 to 45 in good health and CMV-seronegative. The CDR3 runs from the conserved cysteine through the conserved F or W. Each record gives: V gene, J gene, D gene, clone size, CDR3 protein, CDR3 DNA. D genes are given only for firm matches. The size field is filled for only some rows; it gives once, few, many or a size class.

v_call: TRBV11-2; j_call: TRBJ2-2; d_call: TRBD2; clone_size: NA; cdr3_aa: CASRSGGQGTGELFF; cdr3_nt: TGTGCCAGCAGGTCGGGAGGTCAGGGAACCGGGGAGCTGTTTTTT
v_call: TRBV7-3; j_call: TRBJ1-1; d_call: NA; clone_size: NA; cdr3_aa: CASSLGEGKSSEAFF; cdr3_nt: TGTGCCAGCAGCCTGGGGGAGGGAAAGAGTTCTGAAGCTTTCTTT
v_call: TRBV9; j_call: TRBJ1-4; d_call: NA; clone_size: once; cdr3_aa: CASSGGGATNEKLFF; cdr3_nt: TGTGCCAGCAGCGGAGGGGGTGCAACTAATGAAAAACTGTTTTTT
v_call: TRBV15; j_call: TRBJ2-6; d_call: NA; clone_size: few; cdr3_aa: CATSRVQAGANVLTF; cdr3_nt: TGTGCCACCAGCAGAGTACAGGCTGGGGCCAACGTCCTGACTTTC
v_call: TRBV25-1; j_call: TRBJ2-1; d_call: TRBD2; clone_size: NA; cdr3_aa: CASRQTSGKDPEQFF; cdr3_nt: TGTGCCAGCCGCCAGACTAGCGGGAAGGACCCTGAGCAGTTCTTC
v_call: TRBV9; j_call: TRBJ2-1; d_call: TRBD2; clone_size: NA; cdr3_aa: CASSLSGGAYNEQFF; cdr3_nt: TGTGCCAGCAGCCTTAGCGGGGGGGCGTACAATGAGCAGTTCTTC
v_call: TRBV27; j_call: TRBJ1-2; d_call: NA; clone_size: NA; cdr3_aa: CASSLSKSQGGGGYTF; cdr3_nt: TGTGCCAGCAGTTTATCGAAAAGCCAAGGCGGGGGTGGCTACACCTTC
v_call: TRBV29-1; j_call: TRBJ1-1; d_call: NA; clone_size: few; cdr3_aa: CSVEVSRTEAFF; cdr3_nt: TGCAGCGTTGAAGTTTCCAGAACTGAAGCTTTCTTT
v_call: TRBV27; j_call: TRBJ2-3; d_call: TRBD2; clone_size: NA; cdr3_aa: CASRLLAGDTQYF; cdr3_nt: TGTGCCAGCAGATTACTAGCGGGAGATACGCAGTATTTT
v_call: TRBV18; j_call: TRBJ1-2; d_call: TRBD1; clone_size: NA; cdr3_aa: CASSPDKTTGSGGYTF; cdr3_nt: TGTGCCAGCTCACCAGACAAGACGACAGGGTCCGGTGGCTACACCTTC
v_call: TRBV10-3; j_call: TRBJ2-7; d_call: TRBD1; clone_size: once; cdr3_aa: CAISESGTGAYEQYF; cdr3_nt: TGTGCCATCAGTGAGTCCGGGACAGGGGCGTACGAGCAGTACTTC
v_call: TRBV19; j_call: TRBJ1-1; d_call: NA; clone_size: NA; cdr3_aa: CASSPHSKNTEAFF; cdr3_nt: TGTGCCAGTAGTCCCCACTCGAAGAACACTGAAGCTTTCTTT
v_call: TRBV5-1; j_call: TRBJ2-1; d_call: TRBD1; clone_size: NA; cdr3_aa: CASSLLQGTYNEQFF; cdr3_nt: TGCGCCAGCAGCCTATTACAGGGGACATACAATGAGCAGTTCTTC
v_call: TRBV6-5; j_call: TRBJ2-1; d_call: TRBD2; clone_size: NA; cdr3_aa: CASSYISASGKDEQFF; cdr3_nt: TGTGCCAGCAGTTACATTTCTGCTAGCGGGAAGGATGAGCAGTTCTTC
v_call: TRBV9; j_call: TRBJ1-3; d_call: NA; clone_size: NA; cdr3_aa: CASSVGGGTGNTIYF; cdr3_nt: TGTGCCAGCAGCGTAGGAGGGGGAACTGGAAACACCATATATTTT
v_call: TRBV5-1; j_call: TRBJ2-1; d_call: TRBD2; clone_size: NA; cdr3_aa: CASSVSSLAGNEQFF; cdr3_nt: TGCGCCAGCAGCGTGAGTAGCCTAGCGGGCAATGAGCAGTTCTTC
v_call: TRBV13; j_call: TRBJ1-1; d_call: NA; clone_size: once; cdr3_aa: CASSPVPTGSNFEAFF; cdr3_nt: TGTGCCAGCAGCCCAGTACCGACAGGATCAAACTTTGAAGCTTTCTTT
v_call: TRBV5-4; j_call: TRBJ2-1; d_call: TRBD2; clone_size: NA; cdr3_aa: CASSLWVTGLAGGRNEQFF; cdr3_nt: TGTGCCAGCAGCTTGTGGGTTACGGGACTAGCGGGGGGGAGGAATGAGCAGTTCTTC
v_call: TRBV28; j_call: TRBJ2-2; d_call: TRBD2; clone_size: NA; cdr3_aa: CASSRSGSYTGELFF; cdr3_nt: TGTGCCAGCAGCCGTAGCGGGAGTTACACCGGGGAGCTGTTTTTT
v_call: TRBV19; j_call: TRBJ1-1; d_call: NA; clone_size: NA; cdr3_aa: CASSWLLDPNTEAFF; cdr3_nt: TGTGCCAGTAGTTGGCTACTAGACCCAAACACTGAAGCTTTCTTT
v_call: TRBV5-1; j_call: TRBJ2-1; d_call: TRBD1; clone_size: NA; cdr3_aa: CASSVPLTGNEQFF; cdr3_nt: TGCGCCAGCAGCGTGCCACTGACAGGGAATGAGCAGTTCTTC
v_call: TRBV5-6; j_call: TRBJ1-5; d_call: NA; clone_size: NA; cdr3_aa: CASSWRGNRDQPQHF; cdr3_nt: TGTGCCAGCAGCTGGAGAGGGAATCGCGATCAGCCCCAGCATTTT
v_call: TRBV7-3; j_call: TRBJ1-1; d_call: NA; clone_size: NA; cdr3_aa: CASSLTYRVRNTEAFF; cdr3_nt: TGTGCCAGCAGCTTAACCTACAGGGTAAGGAACACTGAAGCTTTCTTT
v_call: TRBV5-4; j_call: TRBJ2-2; d_call: NA; clone_size: NA; cdr3_aa: CASSPSGLNTGELFF; cdr3_nt: TGTGCCAGCAGCCCGAGCGGGTTAAACACCGGGGAGCTGTTTTTT
v_call: TRBV5-1; j_call: TRBJ2-1; d_call: NA; clone_size: NA; cdr3_aa: CASSLASLVDIHEQFF; cdr3_nt: TGCGCCAGCAGCTTGGCCTCTCTGGTGGACATCCATGAGCAGTTCTTC
v_call: TRBV5-4; j_call: TRBJ1-2; d_call: TRBD1; clone_size: once; cdr3_aa: CASSRGQGAVDRSGYTF; cdr3_nt: TGTGCCAGCAGCCGCGGACAGGGGGCGGTCGATCGGAGTGGCTACACCTTC
v_call: TRBV7-8; j_call: TRBJ2-5; d_call: NA; clone_size: NA; cdr3_aa: CASSLVPRAGASETQYF; cdr3_nt: TGTGCCAGCAGCTTAGTGCCACGGGCAGGGGCCTCGGAGACCCAGTACTTC
v_call: TRBV29-1; j_call: TRBJ1-2; d_call: TRBD1; clone_size: NA; cdr3_aa: CSVKRWGQGDYGYTF; cdr3_nt: TGCAGCGTAAAACGGTGGGGACAGGGGGACTATGGCTACACCTTC
v_call: TRBV13; j_call: TRBJ2-7; d_call: NA; clone_size: NA; cdr3_aa: CASSLQGNTYEQYF; cdr3_nt: TGTGCCAGCAGCTTACAGGGAAATACCTACGAGCAGTACTTC
v_call: TRBV5-1; j_call: TRBJ1-4; d_call: NA; clone_size: NA; cdr3_aa: CASSLAGNNEKLFF; cdr3_nt: TGCGCCAGCAGCTTGGCGGGGAATAATGAAAAACTGTTTTTT
v_call: TRBV7-9; j_call: TRBJ1-2; d_call: NA; clone_size: NA; cdr3_aa: CASSPAALVDYGYTF; cdr3_nt: TGTGCCAGCAGCCCAGCGGCGCTGGTGGACTATGGCTACACCTTC
v_call: TRBV11-3; j_call: TRBJ1-6; d_call: TRBD1; clone_size: few; cdr3_aa: CASSLGGQNNSPLHF; cdr3_nt: TGTGCCAGCAGCTTAGGGGGACAGAATAATTCACCCCTCCACTTT
v_call: TRBV29-1; j_call: TRBJ1-5; d_call: NA; clone_size: once; cdr3_aa: CSVAVQANSNQPQHF; cdr3_nt: TGCAGCGTTGCGGTGCAGGCTAATAGCAATCAGCCCCAGCATTTT
v_call: TRBV2; j_call: TRBJ1-1; d_call: NA; clone_size: NA; cdr3_aa: CASSVGGPEAFF; cdr3_nt: TGTGCCAGCAGTGTAGGAGGGCCTGAAGCTTTCTTT
v_call: TRBV9; j_call: TRBJ2-1; d_call: TRBD2; clone_size: NA; cdr3_aa: CASSVAGRASRNEQFF; cdr3_nt: TGTGCCAGCAGCGTAGCCGGGAGGGCGTCTAGGAATGAGCAGTTCTTC
v_call: TRBV28; j_call: TRBJ1-5; d_call: NA; clone_size: NA; cdr3_aa: CASSPQVDQPQHF; cdr3_nt: TGTGCCAGCAGTCCACAGGTGGATCAGCCCCAGCATTTT
v_call: TRBV19; j_call: TRBJ1-2; d_call: NA; clone_size: NA; cdr3_aa: CASRQREGGYGYTF; cdr3_nt: TGTGCCAGTAGGCAGAGAGAGGGTGGCTATGGCTACACCTTC
v_call: TRBV7-9; j_call: TRBJ2-1; d_call: TRBD2; clone_size: NA; cdr3_aa: CASSLLAGGQNEQFF; cdr3_nt: TGTGCCAGCAGCTTACTAGCGGGGGGGCAGAATGAGCAGTTCTTC
v_call: TRBV13; j_call: TRBJ2-5; d_call: NA; clone_size: NA; cdr3_aa: CASSLGRETQYF; cdr3_nt: TGTGCCAGCAGCTTGGGGCGAGAGACCCAGTACTTC
v_call: TRBV13; j_call: TRBJ1-1; d_call: NA; clone_size: NA; cdr3_aa: CASSSFTGGSTEAFF; cdr3_nt: TGTGCCAGCAGCTCTTTCACCGGCGGGAGCACTGAAGCTTTCTTT
v_call: TRBV7-9; j_call: TRBJ1-1; d_call: NA; clone_size: few; cdr3_aa: CASSLPGNRNTEAFF; cdr3_nt: TGTGCCAGCAGCTTACCAGGGAACCGGAACACTGAAGCTTTCTTT
v_call: TRBV6-1; j_call: TRBJ2-1; d_call: NA; clone_size: NA; cdr3_aa: CASSGQGGVQFF; cdr3_nt: TGTGCCAGCAGTGGGCAGGGCGGGGTGCAGTTCTTC
v_call: TRBV5-6; j_call: TRBJ1-2; d_call: NA; clone_size: NA; cdr3_aa: CASSRAGGANYGYTF; cdr3_nt: TGTGCCAGCAGCCGGGCGGGGGGGGCTAACTATGGCTACACCTTC
v_call: TRBV6-5; j_call: TRBJ1-3; d_call: NA; clone_size: NA; cdr3_aa: CASSLDSSGNTIYF; cdr3_nt: TGTGCCAGCAGTTTGGACAGCTCTGGAAACACCATATATTTT
v_call: TRBV15; j_call: TRBJ2-5; d_call: TRBD2; clone_size: NA; cdr3_aa: CATSRDLGEGGETQYF; cdr3_nt: TGTGCCACCAGCAGAGATCTGGGGGAGGGCGGGGAGACCCAGTACTTC
v_call: TRBV2; j_call: TRBJ1-2; d_call: TRBD1; clone_size: NA; cdr3_aa: CASSEAGGSYGYTF; cdr3_nt: TGTGCCAGCAGTGAAGCAGGGGGCAGCTATGGCTACACCTTC
v_call: TRBV19; j_call: TRBJ1-1; d_call: NA; clone_size: many; cdr3_aa: CASCVTVNTEAFF; cdr3_nt: TGTGCCAGTTGCGTAACAGTTAACACTGAAGCTTTCTTT
v_call: TRBV7-9; j_call: TRBJ1-2; d_call: NA; clone_size: NA; cdr3_aa: CASSPIEGQADPYGYTF; cdr3_nt: TGTGCCAGCAGCCCCATAGAGGGACAAGCTGACCCCTATGGCTACACCTTC
v_call: TRBV7-2; j_call: TRBJ1-6; d_call: NA; clone_size: NA; cdr3_aa: CASSLGRGSRNSPLHF; cdr3_nt: TGTGCCAGCAGCTTAGGTAGGGGGTCGAGGAATTCACCCCTCCACTTT
v_call: TRBV10-3; j_call: TRBJ1-2; d_call: TRBD1; clone_size: NA; cdr3_aa: CAISEWTGGADIYGYTF; cdr3_nt: TGTGCCATCAGTGAGTGGACAGGGGGCGCGGATATCTATGGCTACACCTTC
v_call: TRBV6-1; j_call: TRBJ1-4; d_call: NA; clone_size: NA; cdr3_aa: CASSEGGVYYEKLFF; cdr3_nt: TGTGCCAGCAGTGAAGGAGGCGTGTACTATGAAAAACTGTTTTTT